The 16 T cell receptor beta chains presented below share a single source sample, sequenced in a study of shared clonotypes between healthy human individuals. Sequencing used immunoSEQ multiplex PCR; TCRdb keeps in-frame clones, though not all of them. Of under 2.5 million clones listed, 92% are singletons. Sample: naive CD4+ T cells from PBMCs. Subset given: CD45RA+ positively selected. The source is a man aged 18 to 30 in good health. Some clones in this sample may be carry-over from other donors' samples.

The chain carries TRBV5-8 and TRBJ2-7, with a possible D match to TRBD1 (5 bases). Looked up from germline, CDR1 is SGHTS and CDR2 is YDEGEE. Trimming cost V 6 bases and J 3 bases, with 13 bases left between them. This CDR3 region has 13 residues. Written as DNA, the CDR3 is TGTGCCAGCAACCGACAGCCGATCTACGAGCAGTACTTC. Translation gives CASNRQPIYEQYF.

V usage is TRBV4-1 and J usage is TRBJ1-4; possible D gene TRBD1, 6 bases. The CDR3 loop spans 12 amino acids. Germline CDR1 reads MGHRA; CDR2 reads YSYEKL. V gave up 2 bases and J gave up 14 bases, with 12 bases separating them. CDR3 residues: CASSQSGQILFF. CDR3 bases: TGCGCCAGCAGCCAATCAGGACAGATCCTGTTTTTT.

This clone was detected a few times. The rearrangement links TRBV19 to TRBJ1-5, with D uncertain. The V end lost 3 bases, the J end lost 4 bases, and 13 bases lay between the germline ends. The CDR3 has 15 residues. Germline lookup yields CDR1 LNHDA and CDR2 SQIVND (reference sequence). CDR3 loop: CASSIWAVPNQPQHF. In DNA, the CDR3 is TGTGCCAGTAGTATTTGGGCGGTTCCTAATCAGCCCCAGCATTTT.

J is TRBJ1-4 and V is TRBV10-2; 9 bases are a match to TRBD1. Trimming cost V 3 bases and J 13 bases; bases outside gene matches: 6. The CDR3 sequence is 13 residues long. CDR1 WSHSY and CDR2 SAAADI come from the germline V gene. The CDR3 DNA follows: TGCGCCAGCAGTGAAACCGGACAGGGGATACTGTTTTTT. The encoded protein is CASSETGQGILFF.

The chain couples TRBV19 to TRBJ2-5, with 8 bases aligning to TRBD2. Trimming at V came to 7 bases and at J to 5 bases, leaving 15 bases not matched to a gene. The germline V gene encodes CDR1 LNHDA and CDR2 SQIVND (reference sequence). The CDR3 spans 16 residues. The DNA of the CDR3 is TGTGCCAGTAACGAGGCGGGACTAGGAAATAGGGAGACCCAGTACTTC. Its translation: CASNEAGLGNRETQYF. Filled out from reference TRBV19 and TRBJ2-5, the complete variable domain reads DGGITQSPKYLFRKEGQNVTLSCEQNLNHDAMYWYRQDPGQGLRLIYYSQIVNDFQKGDIAEGYSVSREKKESFPLTVTSAQKNPTAFYLCASNEAGLGNRETQYFGPGTRLLVL.

CDR3 in DNA: TGTGCCAGCAGTTGGGTGGGGATTAGCACAGATACGCAGTATTTT. It specifies CASSWVGISTDTQYF. The chain links TRBV28 to TRBJ2-3, with D hard to call. Trimming stripped 4 bases from V and 0 bases from J, with 11 bases between. CDR3 length: 15 amino acids. CDR1 MDHEN and CDR2 SYDVKM come from the germline V gene. The whole variable domain, filled in from reference TRBV28 and TRBJ2-3, reads DVKVTQSSRYLVKRTGEKVFLECVQDMDHENMFWYRQDPGLGLRLIYFSYDVKMKEKGDIPEGYSVSREKKERFSLILESASTNQTSMYLCASSWVGISTDTQYFGPGTRLTVL.

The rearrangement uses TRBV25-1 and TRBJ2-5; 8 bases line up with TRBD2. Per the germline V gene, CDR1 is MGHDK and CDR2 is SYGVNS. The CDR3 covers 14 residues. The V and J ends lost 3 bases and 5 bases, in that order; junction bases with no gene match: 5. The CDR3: CASSDPSGRETQYF. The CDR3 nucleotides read TGTGCCAGCAGTGACCCTAGCGGGCGGGAGACCCAGTACTTC.

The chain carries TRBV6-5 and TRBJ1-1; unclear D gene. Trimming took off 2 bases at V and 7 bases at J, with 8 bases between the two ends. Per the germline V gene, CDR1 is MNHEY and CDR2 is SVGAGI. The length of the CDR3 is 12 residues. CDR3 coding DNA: TGTGCCAGCAGTTACAGAGGTTATGAAGCTTTCTTT. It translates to CASSYRGYEAFF.

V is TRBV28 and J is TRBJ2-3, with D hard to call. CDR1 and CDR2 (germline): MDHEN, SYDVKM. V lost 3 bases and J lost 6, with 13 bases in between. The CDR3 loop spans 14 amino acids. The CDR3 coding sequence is TGTGCCAGCAGTTTTTCTGTGGGCGAGGATACGCAGTATTTT. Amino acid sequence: CASSFSVGEDTQYF.

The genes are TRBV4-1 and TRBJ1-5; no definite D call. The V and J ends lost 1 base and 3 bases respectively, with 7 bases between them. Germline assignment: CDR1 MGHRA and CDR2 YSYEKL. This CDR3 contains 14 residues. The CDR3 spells CASSQGRDNQPQHF. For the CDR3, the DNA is TGCGCCAGCAGCCAAGGACGGGACAATCAGCCCCAGCATTTT.

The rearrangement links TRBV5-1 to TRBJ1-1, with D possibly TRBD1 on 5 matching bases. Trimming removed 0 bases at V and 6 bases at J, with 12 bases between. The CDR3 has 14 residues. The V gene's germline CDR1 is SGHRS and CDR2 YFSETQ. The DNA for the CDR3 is TGCGCCAGCAGCTTGGTAGGGGCGGGGGCTGAAGCTTTCTTT. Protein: CASSLVGAGAEAFF. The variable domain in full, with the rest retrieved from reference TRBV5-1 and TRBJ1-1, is KAGVTQTPRYLIKTRGQQVTLSCSPISGHRSVSWYQQTPGQGLQFLFEYFSETQRNKGNFPGRFSGRQFSNSRSEMNVSTLELGDSALYLCASSLVGAGAEAFFGQGTRLTVV.

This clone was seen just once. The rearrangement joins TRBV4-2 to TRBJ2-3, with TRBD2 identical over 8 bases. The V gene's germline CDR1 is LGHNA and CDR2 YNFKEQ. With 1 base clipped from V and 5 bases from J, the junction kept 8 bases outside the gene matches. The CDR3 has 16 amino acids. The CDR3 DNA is TGTGCCAGCAGCCAAGGGCGGGAGGTCGAGGGAGATACGCAGTATTTT. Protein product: CASSQGREVEGDTQYF.

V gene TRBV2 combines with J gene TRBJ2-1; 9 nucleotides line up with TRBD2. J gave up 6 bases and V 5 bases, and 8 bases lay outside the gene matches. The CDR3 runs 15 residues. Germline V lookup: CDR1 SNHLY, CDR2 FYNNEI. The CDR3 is CASSRIAGAGNEQFF. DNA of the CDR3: TGTGCCAGCAGTCGTATAGCGGGAGCTGGCAATGAGCAGTTCTTC.

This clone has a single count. In DNA form, the CDR3 reads TGCGCCAGCAGCTTGATGGGGGGCAACTATGGCTACACCTTC. Encoded protein: CASSLMGGNYGYTF. The chain couples TRBV5-1 to TRBJ1-2, with a tentative D call TRBD1 (6 bases). Trimming pared 1 base from V and 2 bases from J, leaving 9 bases between. The CDR3 covers 14 residues. Per germline, CDR1 SGHRS and CDR2 YFSETQ.

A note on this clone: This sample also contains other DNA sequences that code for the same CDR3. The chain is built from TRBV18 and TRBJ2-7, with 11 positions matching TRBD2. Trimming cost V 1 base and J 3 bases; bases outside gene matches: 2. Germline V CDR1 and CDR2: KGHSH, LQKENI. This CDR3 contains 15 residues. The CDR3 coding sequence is TGTGCCAGCTCACCACTAGCGGGAGGGAGCTACGAGCAGTACTTC. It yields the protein CASSPLAGGSYEQYF.

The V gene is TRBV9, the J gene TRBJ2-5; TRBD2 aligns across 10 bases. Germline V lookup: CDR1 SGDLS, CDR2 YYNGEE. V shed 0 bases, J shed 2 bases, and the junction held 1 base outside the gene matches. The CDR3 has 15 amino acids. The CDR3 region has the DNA TGTGCCAGCAGCGTAGCACTAGCGGGACAAGAGACCCAGTACTTC. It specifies CASSVALAGQETQYF. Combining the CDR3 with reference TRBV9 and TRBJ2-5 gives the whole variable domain DSGVTQTPKHLITATGQRVTLRCSPRSGDLSVYWYQQSLDQGLQFLIQYYNGEERAKGNILERFSAQQFPDLHSELNLSSLELGDSALYFCASSVALAGQETQYFGPGTRLLVL.